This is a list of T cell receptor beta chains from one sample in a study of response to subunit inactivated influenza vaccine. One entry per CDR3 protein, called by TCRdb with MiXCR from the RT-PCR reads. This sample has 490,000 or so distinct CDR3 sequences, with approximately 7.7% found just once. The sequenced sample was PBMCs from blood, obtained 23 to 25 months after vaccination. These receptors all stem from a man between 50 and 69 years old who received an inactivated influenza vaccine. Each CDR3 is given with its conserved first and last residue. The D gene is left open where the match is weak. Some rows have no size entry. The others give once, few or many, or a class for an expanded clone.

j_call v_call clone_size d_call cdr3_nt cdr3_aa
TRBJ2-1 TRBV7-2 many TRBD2 TGTGCCAGCAGCTTACGTCCGGGACTAGCCAATGAGCAGTTCTTC CASSLRPGLANEQFF
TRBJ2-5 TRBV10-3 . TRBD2 TGTGCCATCAGTGTAGGGACTAGCGGTCAAGAGACCCAGTACTTC CAISVGTSGQETQYF
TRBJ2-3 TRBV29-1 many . TGCAGCGTTGATGGTGGGGAAATAGAGAGGCAGTATTTT CSVDGGEIERQYF
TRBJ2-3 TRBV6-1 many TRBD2 TGTGCCAGCAGCCGACTAGCGGGGGGCACAGATACGCAGTATTTT CASSRLAGGTDTQYF
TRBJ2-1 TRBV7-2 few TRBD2 TGTGCCAGCAGCTTAGAAGCGGGAAGAAAAGATGAGCAGTTCTTC CASSLEAGRKDEQFF
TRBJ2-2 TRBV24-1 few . TGTGCCACCAGTGATTTAGGGCGGGATTTTCCCATCGCGAACACCGGGGAGCTGTTTTTT CATSDLGRDFPIANTGELFF
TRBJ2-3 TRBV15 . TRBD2 TGTGCCACCAGCAGAGGTGGTAGCGGGAGTACGCAGTATTTT CATSRGGSGSTQYF
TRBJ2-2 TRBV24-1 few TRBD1 TGTGCCACCAGTGAATGGACAGGGGGTAACACCGGGGAGCTGTTTTTT CATSEWTGGNTGELFF
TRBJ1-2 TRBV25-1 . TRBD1 TGTGCCAGCAGTGAAACAGGGGTGGGCTATGGCTACACCTTC CASSETGVGYGYTF
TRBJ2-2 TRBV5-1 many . TGCGCCAGCAGCCAAGACCCCGGGGAGCTGTTTTTT CASSQDPGELFF
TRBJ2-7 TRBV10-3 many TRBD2 TGTGCCATCAGTGAGTCGCGGGGTAGCGGGTCCTACGAGCAGTACTTC CAISESRGSGSYEQYF
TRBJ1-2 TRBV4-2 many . TGTGCCAGCAGCCAAGATGCGGGGAACTATGGCTACACCTTC CASSQDAGNYGYTF
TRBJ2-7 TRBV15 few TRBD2 TGTGCCACCAGCAGAGACTTTGAGCGGGGGGGCAGTCGGTACGAGCAGTACTTC CATSRDFERGGSRYEQYF
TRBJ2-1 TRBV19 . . TGTGCCAGTAGTATATATCTTAGAGGGATCAATGAGCAGTTCTTC CASSIYLRGINEQFF
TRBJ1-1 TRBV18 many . TGTGCCAATAGCAGGGACCCGAACACTGAAGCTTTCTTT CANSRDPNTEAFF
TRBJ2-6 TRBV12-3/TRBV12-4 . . TGTGCCAGCGCGACTTCCTCTGGGGCCAACGTCCTGACTTTC CASATSSGANVLTF
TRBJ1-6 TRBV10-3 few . TGTGCCATCAGGATTTCGGACAGCCGTAATTCACCCCTCCACTTT CAIRISDSRNSPLHF
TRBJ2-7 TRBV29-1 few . TGCAGCGTTGCCCAGGGAGACGAGCAGTACTTC CSVAQGDEQYF
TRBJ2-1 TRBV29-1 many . TGCAGCGTTGAAGACTGGAGGCTGAACAATGAGCAGTTCTTC CSVEDWRLNNEQFF
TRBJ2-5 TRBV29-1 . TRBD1 TGCAGCGTCCACCGGGTCCAGGGGGCAGAGACCCAGTACTTC CSVHRVQGAETQYF
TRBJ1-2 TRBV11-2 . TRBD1 TGTGCCAGCAGCGGTCGGGGCAGCGGGACAGGTTCGGAATATGGCTACACCTTC CASSGRGSGTGSEYGYTF
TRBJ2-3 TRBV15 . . TGTGCCACCAGCAGAGATTTCCTTGAAGCGCAGTATTTT CATSRDFLEAQYF
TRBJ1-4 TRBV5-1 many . TGCGCCAGCAGCTTCGGCAGGTCACGGGATGAAAAACTGTTTTTT CASSFGRSRDEKLFF
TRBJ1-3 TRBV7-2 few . TGTGCCAGCAGCTTAGCGCGTTCAGGGGATGGAAACACCATATATTTT CASSLARSGDGNTIYF
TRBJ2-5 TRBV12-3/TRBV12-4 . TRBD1 TGTGCCAGCAGTCCGCAAACAGGGGTCGAAGAGACCCAGTACTTC CASSPQTGVEETQYF
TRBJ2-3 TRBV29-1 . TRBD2 TGCAGCGTTGAAATCCTAGCGGGGACCACAGATACGCAGTATTTT CSVEILAGTTDTQYF
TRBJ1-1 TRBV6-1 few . TGTGCCAGCACCCCAGCCGGGGGGCGCGAAGCTTTCTTT CASTPAGGREAFF
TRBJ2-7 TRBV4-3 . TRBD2 TGCGCCAGCAGCCGAGACTATATGGCTAGCGGCGAGCAGTACTTC CASSRDYMASGEQYF
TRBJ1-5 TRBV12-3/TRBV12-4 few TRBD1 TGTGCCAGCAGTCCCCGGCAGGGGGTGGGCAATCAGCCCCAGCATTTT CASSPRQGVGNQPQHF
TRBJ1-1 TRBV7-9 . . TGTGCCAGCAGCTTAGTCGCGGACAAGAACACTGAAGCTTTCTTT CASSLVADKNTEAFF
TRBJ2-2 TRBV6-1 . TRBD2 TGTGCCAGCACGTGGACTAGCGGGAGACGGGGCGGGGAGCTGTTTTTT CASTWTSGRRGGELFF
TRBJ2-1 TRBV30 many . TGTGCCTGGAGTGTACAAGGGACGAATGAGCAGTTCTTC CAWSVQGTNEQFF
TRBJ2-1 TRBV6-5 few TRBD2 TGTGCCAGCAGTTCCCCAGGACTAGCGGGAGGAACCTACAATGAGCAGTTCTTC CASSSPGLAGGTYNEQFF
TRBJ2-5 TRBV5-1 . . TGCGCCAGCAGCTTGGGTTGGGGGGTTCAAGAGACCCAGTACTTC CASSLGWGVQETQYF
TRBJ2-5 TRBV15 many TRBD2 TGTGCCACCAGCAGAGGCTCTAGCGGTCTAGAGACCCAGTACTTC CATSRGSSGLETQYF
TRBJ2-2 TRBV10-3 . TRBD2 TGTGCCATCAGAACCGGGACTAGCGTAATCAGCGGGGAGCTGTTTTTT CAIRTGTSVISGELFF
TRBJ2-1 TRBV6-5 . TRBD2 TGTGCCAGCAGTTCCGGGACTAGGATAGACGGTGAGCAGTTCTTC CASSSGTRIDGEQFF
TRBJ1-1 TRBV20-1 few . TGCAGTGCTGGCCGCCCGGACAGGAACACTGAAGCTTTCTTT CSAGRPDRNTEAFF
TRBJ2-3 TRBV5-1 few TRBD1 TGCGCCAGCAGCATAGGACAGGGGGCGAGTACAGATACGCAGTATTTT CASSIGQGASTDTQYF
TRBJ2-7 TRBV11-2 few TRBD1 TGTGCCAGCGAAAGACAGGGAGACTACGAGCAGTACTTC CASERQGDYEQYF
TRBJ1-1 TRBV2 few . TGTGCCAGCAGTGATTTGGCCAGGAACACTGAAGCTTTCTTT CASSDLARNTEAFF
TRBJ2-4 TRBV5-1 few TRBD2 TGCGCCAGCAGCTTGTGGGGACTAGCGGGGGGGCGAGGTGAAAACATTCAGTACTTC CASSLWGLAGGRGENIQYF
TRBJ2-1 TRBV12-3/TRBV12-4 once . TGTGCCAGCACCCTACTTGCTAATGAGCTGTTCTTC CASTLLANELFF
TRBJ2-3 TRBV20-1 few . TGCAGTGCTAGTGGTGGGGCCGGTCGGGAACCAGATACGCAGTATTTT CSASGGAGREPDTQYF
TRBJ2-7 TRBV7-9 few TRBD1 TGTGCCAGCAGTTCGTTCAGGGGGCTTGGAGAGCAGTACTTC CASSSFRGLGEQYF
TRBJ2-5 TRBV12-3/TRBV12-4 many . TGTGCCAGCAGTCCCATCGACTATCAAGAGACCCAGTACTTC CASSPIDYQETQYF
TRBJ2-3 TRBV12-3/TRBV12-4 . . TGTGCCAGCAGGACACAGGGACGCACAGATACGCAGTATTTT CASRTQGRTDTQYF
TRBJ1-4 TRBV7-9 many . TGTGCCAGCAGCCGACAGGCAACTAATGAAAAACTGTTTTTT CASSRQATNEKLFF
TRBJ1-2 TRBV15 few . TGTGCCACGCGGGGGGCGCAGGGCTACACCTTC CATRGAQGYTF
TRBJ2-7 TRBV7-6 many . TGTGCCAGCAGCTTGCCCAGCGTGAACGGAATCGCCTACGAGCAGTACTTC CASSLPSVNGIAYEQYF
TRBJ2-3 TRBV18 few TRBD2 TGTGCCAGCTCACACGCCCAACTAGCGGGGCACACAGATACGCAGTATTTT CASSHAQLAGHTDTQYF
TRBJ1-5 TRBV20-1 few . TGCAGTGTCAGGCGGGTCGGCAATCAGCCCCAGCATTTT CSVRRVGNQPQHF
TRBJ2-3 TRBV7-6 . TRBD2 TGTGCCAGCAAACGGAGCGGGAGACCTAGCACAGATACGCAGTATTTT CASKRSGRPSTDTQYF
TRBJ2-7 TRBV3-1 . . TGTGCCAGCAGCCAAGTGGGGCCCTCCTACGAGCAGTACTTC CASSQVGPSYEQYF
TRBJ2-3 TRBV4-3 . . TGCGCCAGCAGCCCTTCAAAAGGGAGGACCTCTTTTACGCAGTATTTT CASSPSKGRTSFTQYF
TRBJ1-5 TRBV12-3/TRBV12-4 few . TGTGCCAGCAGCTCCGGGAACTCTAATCAGCCCCAGCATTTT CASSSGNSNQPQHF
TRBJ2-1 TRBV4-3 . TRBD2 TGCGCCAGCAGCCAAGCCCGGACTAGCGGGAGAAATGAGCAGTTCTTC CASSQARTSGRNEQFF
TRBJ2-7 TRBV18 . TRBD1 TGTGCCAGCTCACCGCCGCGGACAGGGGCTTACGAGCAGTACTTC CASSPPRTGAYEQYF
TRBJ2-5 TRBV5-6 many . TGTGCCAGCAGCCCCGACGGGTACCAAGAGACCCAGTACTTC CASSPDGYQETQYF
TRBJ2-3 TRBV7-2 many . TGTGCCAGCAGCTTAGTTGGGGAGATAGATACGCAGTATTTT CASSLVGEIDTQYF